The T cell receptor beta chain described here comes from a study of spatial heterogeneity in lung cancer. General observations from the study: The recorded estimate of tumor T cell coverage is approximately 7.7% for alpha chains and 11% to 15% for beta chains. Intratumoral expanded alpha and beta TCR counts were found to track tumor mutation counts.

TCR cDNA molecules were tagged individually, and each one carried a unique molecular identifier. TCRdb re-derived calls from the 5' RACE reads in MiXCR, one entry per CDR3 protein. Among around 5,800 distinct CDR3 sequences listed, roughly 7.1% were seen once. Time point here: sample taken at primary tumor resection. Donors were approximately 70 untreated early-stage non-small cell lung cancer patients. The CDR3 runs 14 residues. Per germline, CDR1 SGHRS and CDR2 YFSETQ. V dropped 4 bases and J dropped 2 bases, with 13 bases sitting between them. This clonotype was recorded many times. The antigen is undetermined. Found in a library prepared for alpha chains, this beta chain is an off-target read, and its abundance has little meaning.

Sequencing used lung tumor tissue, obtained at surgery. The chain uses TRBV5-1 and TRBJ2-7, with D tentatively TRBD1 (6 bases). The TCR originated in a female donor with early-stage non-small cell lung cancer. The CDR3 DNA is TGCGCCAGCAGCCTGACAGGTTCCCCCTACGAGCAGTACTTC. This sequence encodes CASSLTGSPYEQYF.